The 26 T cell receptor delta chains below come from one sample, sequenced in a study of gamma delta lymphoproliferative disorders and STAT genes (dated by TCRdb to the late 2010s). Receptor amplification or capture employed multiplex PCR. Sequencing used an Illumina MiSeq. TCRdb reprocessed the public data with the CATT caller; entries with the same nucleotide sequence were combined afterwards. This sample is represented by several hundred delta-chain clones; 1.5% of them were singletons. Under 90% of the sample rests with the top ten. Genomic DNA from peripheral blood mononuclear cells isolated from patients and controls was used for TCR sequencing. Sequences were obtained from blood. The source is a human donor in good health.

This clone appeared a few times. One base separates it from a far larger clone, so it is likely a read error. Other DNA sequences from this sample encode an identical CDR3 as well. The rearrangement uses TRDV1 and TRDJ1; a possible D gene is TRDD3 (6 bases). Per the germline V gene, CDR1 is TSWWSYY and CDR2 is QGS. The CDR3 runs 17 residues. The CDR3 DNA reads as TGTGCTCTTGGGGAAAAGGGCTGGGGACAGTACACCGATAAACTTATCTTT. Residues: CALGEKGWGQYTDKLIF.

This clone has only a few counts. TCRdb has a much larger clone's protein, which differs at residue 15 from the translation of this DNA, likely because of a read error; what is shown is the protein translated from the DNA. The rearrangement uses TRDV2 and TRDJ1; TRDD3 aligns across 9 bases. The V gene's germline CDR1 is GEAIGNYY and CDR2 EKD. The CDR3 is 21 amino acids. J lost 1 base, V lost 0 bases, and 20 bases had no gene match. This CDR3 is CACDTVGKTGGLGEPTDKLIF. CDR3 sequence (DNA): TGTGCCTGTGACACCGTAGGGAAAACTGGGGGACTTGGGGAGCCCACCGATAAACTCATCTTT.

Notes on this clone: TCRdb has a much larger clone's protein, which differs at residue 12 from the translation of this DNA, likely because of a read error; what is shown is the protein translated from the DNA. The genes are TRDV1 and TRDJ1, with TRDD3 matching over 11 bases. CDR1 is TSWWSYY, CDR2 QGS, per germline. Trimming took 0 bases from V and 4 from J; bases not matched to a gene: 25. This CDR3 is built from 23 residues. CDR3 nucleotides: TGTGCTCTTGGGGAACTCCCATTCCCTGGCCCCAGATATTGGGGGATACGCCACGATAAACTCATCTTT. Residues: CALGELPFPGPRYWGIRHDKLIF.

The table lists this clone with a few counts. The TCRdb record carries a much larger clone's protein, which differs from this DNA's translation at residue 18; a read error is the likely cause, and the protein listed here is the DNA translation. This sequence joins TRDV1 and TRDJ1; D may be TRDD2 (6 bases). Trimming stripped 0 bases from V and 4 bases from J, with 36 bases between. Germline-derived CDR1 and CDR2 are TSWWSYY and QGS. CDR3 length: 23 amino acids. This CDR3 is CALGELHFSSSGFLFLRIDKLIF. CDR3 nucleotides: TGTGCTCTTGGGGAACTCCACTTTTCTTCCTCCGGGTTTCTGTTTTTAAGAATCGATAAACTCATCTTT.

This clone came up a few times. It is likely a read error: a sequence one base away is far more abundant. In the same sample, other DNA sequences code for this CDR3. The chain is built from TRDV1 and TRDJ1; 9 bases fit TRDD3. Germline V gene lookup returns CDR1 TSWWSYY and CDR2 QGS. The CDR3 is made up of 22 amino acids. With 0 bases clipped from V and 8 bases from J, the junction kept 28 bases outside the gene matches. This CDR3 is CALGELFPLLPIAVWGMEKLIF. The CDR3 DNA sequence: TGTGCTCTTGGGGAACTATTCCCTCTACTTCCTATTGCCGTCTGGGGGATGGAAAAACTCATCTTT.

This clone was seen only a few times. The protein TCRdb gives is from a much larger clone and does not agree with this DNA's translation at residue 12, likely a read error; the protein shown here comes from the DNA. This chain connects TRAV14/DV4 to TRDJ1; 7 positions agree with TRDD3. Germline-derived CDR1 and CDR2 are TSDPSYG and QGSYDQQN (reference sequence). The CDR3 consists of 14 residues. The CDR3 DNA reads TGTGCAATGAGAACTACCGATACTGGGGAGAAACCCATCTTT. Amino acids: CAMRTTDTGEKPIF.

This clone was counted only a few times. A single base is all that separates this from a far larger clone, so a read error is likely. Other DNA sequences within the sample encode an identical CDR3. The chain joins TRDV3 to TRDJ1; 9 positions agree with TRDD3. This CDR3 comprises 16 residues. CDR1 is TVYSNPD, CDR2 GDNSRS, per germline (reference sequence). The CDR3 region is CARATLGDPSTDKLIF. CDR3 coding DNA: TGTGCACGTGCCACTCTGGGGGATCCCAGCACCGATAAACTCATCTTT.

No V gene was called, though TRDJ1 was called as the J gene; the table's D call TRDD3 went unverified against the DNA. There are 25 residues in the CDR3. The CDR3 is CALGDLPHLPTGTRLGFKYTDKLIF. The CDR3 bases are TGTGCTCTTGGGGACCTCCCTCACCTTCCTACGGGGACTCGCCTGGGCTTCAAGTACACCGATAAACTCATCTTT.

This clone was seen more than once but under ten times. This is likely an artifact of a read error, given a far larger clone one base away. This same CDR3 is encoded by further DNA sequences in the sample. CDR3 sequence reads: CAPPCGGRYTDKLIF. CDR3 nucleotides: TGTGCTCCACCTTGTGGGGGGAGATACACCGATAAACTCATCTTT. The gene calls are TRDV1 and TRDJ1, with D maybe TRDD3 (6 bases). This CDR3 comprises 15 residues. The V end lost 10 bases, the J end lost 0 bases, and 18 bases lay between the germline ends. CDR1 is TSWWSYY, CDR2 QGS, per germline.

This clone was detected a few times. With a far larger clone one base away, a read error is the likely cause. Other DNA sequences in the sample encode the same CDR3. CDR3 sequence (DNA): TGTGCTCTCGGGGCCCTCCCAGTCCTCCTCAAAAGCAGGGGGATACGCGGCACCGATAAACTCATCTTT. Its protein is CALGALPVLLKSRGIRGTDKLIF. The rearrangement uses TRDV1 and TRDJ1; the match to TRDD3 covers 10 bases. The CDR3 loop spans 23 amino acids. The germline gives CDR1 TSWWSYY, CDR2 QGS.

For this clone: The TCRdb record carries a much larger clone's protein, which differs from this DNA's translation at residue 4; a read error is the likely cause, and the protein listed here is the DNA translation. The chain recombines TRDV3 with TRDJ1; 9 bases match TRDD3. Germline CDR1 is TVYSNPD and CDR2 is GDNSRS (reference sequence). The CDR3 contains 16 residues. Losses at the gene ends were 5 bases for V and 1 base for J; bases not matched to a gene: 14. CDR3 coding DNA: TGTGCCCGTGTCACTCTGGGGGATCCCAGCACCGATAAACTCATCTTT. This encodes CARVTLGDPSTDKLIF. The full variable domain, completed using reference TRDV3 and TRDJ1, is CDKVTQSSPDQTVASGSEVVLLCTYDTVYSNPDLFWYRIRPDYSFQFVFYGDNSRSEGADFTQGRFSVKHILTQKAFHLVISPVRTEDSATYYCARVTLGDPSTDKLIFGKGTRVTVEP.

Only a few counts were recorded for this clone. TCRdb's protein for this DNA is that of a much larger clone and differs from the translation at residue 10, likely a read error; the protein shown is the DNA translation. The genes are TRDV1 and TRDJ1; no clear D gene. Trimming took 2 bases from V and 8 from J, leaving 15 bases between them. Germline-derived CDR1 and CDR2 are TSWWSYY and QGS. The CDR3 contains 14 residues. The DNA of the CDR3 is TGTGCTCTTGGGGAAGGGTATGGCCCTCTCAAACTCATCTTT. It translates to CALGEGYGPLKLIF.

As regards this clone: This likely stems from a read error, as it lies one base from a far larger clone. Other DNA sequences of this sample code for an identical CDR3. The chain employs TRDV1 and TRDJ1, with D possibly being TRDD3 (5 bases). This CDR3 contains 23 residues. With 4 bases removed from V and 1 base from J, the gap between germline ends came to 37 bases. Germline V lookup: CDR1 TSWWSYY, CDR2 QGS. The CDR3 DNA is TGTGCTCTTGGGGCCCTCCCAGTCCTCCTCAAAAGCAGGGGTATACGCGGCACCGATAAACTCATCTTT. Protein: CALGALPVLLKSRGIRGTDKLIF.

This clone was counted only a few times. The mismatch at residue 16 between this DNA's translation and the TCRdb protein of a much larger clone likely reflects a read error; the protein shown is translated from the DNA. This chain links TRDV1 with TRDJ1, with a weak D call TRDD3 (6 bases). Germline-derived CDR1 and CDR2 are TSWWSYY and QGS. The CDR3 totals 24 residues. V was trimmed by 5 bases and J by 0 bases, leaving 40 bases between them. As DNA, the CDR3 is TGTGCTCTTGGGAACGAGGCCGTCTGGGGTATTATCCTATACTGGAGGACTTACACCGATAAACTCATCTTT. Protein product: CALGNEAVWGIILYWRTYTDKLIF.

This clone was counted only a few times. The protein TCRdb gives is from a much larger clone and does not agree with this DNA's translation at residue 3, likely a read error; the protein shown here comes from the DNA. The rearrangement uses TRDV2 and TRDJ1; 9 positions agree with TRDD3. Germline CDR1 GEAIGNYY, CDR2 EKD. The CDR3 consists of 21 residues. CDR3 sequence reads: CAYDTVGKTGGLGESTDKLIF. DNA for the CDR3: TGTGCCTATGACACCGTAGGGAAAACTGGGGGACTTGGGGAGTCCACCGATAAACTCATCTTT.

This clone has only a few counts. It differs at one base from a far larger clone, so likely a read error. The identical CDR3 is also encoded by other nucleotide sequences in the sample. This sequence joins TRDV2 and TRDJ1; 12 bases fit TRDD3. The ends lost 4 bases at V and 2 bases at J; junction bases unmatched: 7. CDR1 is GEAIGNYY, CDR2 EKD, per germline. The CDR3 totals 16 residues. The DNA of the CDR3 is TGTGCCTGTGATCCACTGGGGGATACACATACCGATAAACTCATCTTT. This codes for CACDPLGDTHTDKLIF.

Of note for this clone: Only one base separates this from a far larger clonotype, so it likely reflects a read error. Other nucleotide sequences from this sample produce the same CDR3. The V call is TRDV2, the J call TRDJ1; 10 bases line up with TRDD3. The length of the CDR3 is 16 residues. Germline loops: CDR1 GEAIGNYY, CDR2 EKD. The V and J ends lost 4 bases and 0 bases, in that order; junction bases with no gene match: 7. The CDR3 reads CACDPLGDTHTDKLIF. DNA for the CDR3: TGTGCCTGTGATCCATTGGGGGATACACACACCGATAAACTCATCTTT.

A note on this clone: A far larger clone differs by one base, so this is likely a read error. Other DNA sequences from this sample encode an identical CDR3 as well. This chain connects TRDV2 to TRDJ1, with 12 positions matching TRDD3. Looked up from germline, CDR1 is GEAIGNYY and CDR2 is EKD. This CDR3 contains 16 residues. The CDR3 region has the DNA TGTGCCTGTGATCCACTGGGGGATACACACACCGATAAGCTCATCTTT. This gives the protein CACDPLGDTHTDKLIF.

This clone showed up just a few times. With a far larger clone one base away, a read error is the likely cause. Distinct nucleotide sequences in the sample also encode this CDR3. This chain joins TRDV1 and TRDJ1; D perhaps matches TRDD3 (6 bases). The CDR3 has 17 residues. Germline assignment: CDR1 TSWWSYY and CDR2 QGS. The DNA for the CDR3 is TGTGCTCTCGGGGAAAAGGGCTGGGGACAGTACACCGATAAACTCATCTTT. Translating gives CALGEKGWGQYTDKLIF.

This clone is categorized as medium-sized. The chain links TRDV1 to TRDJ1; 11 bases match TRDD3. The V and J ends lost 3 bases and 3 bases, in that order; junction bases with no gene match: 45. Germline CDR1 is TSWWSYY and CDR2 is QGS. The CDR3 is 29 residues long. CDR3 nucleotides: TGTGCTCTTGGGGAGTTTCCCACCTCCCTTCCGGTCCATGGGGGATACGTCTACTGGGGGATATCGGGGGCCGATAAACTCATCTTT. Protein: CALGEFPTSLPVHGGYVYWGISGADKLIF.

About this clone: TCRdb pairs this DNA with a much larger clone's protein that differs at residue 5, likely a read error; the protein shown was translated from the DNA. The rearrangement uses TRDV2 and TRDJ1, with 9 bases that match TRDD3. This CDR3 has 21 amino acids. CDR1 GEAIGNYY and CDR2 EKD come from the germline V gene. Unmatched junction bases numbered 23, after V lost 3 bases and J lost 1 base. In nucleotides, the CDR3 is TGTGCCTGTGACGCCGTAGGGAAAACTGGGGGACTTGGGGAGTCCACCGATAAACTCATCTTT. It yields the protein CACDAVGKTGGLGESTDKLIF.

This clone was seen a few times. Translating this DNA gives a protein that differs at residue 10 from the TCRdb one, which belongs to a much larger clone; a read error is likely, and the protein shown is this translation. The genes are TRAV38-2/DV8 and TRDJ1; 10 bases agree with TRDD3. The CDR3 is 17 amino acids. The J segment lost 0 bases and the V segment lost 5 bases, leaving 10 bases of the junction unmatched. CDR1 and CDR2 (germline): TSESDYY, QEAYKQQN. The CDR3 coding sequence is TGTGCTTATAGTACCCCAACTGGGGGATCTTACACCGATAAACTCATCTTT. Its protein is CAYSTPTGGSYTDKLIF.

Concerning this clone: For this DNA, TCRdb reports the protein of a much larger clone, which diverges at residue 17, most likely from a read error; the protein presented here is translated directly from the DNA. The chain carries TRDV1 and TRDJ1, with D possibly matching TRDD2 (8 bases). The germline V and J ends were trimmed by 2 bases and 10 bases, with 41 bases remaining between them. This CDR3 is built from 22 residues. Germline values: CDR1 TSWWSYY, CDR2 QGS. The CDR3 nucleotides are TGTGCTCTTGGGGAAGCTTTCTTCCTACTCGTGGGATACTCGGGGCCCAATAGGGGACTCATCTTT. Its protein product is CALGEAFFLLVGYSGPNRGLIF.

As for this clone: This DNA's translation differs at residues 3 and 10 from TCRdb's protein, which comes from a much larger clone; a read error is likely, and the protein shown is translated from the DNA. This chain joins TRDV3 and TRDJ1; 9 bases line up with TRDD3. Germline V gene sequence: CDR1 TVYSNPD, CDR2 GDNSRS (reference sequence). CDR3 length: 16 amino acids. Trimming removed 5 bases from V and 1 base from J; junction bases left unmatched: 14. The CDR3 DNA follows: TGTGCCCATGCCACTCTGGGGGATCCCGGCACCGATAAACTCATCTTT. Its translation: CAHATLGDPGTDKLIF.

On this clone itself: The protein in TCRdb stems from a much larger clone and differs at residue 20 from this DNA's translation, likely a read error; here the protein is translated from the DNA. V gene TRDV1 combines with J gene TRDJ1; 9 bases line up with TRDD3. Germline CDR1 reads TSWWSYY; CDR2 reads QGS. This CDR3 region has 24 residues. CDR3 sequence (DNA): TGTGCTCTTGGGAACGAGGCCGTCTGGGGTATTATCCTATACTGGGGGACTTACACCTATAAACTCATCTTT. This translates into CALGNEAVWGIILYWGTYTYKLIF.

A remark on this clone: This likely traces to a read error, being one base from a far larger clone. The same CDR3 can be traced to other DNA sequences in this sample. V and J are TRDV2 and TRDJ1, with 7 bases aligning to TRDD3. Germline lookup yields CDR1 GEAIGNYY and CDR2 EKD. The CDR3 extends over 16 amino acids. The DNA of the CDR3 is TGTGCCTGCGACACTCTGGGGGGGACGTACACCGATAAACTCATCTTT. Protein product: CACDTLGGTYTDKLIF.